There are many counts of the clone carrying this T cell receptor (beta chain). Its matching antigen is unknown. The data were taken from a study of Graves' ophthalmopathy and Graves' hyperthyroidism. Study results and caveats: The majority of expanded thyroid clonotypes above 0.001 frequency also occurred in blood.

Amplified TCR beta CDR3 regions were obtained using RNA transcripts as template. RT-PCR in the first round used HTBI primers; a second-round multiplex PCR followed. TCRdb ran MiXCR on the multiplex PCR reads and lists one entry per CDR3 protein. Altogether over a million distinct CDR3 sequences are present, 35% to 40% being singletons, with the ten largest covering 11%. Participants with hyperthyroidism, aged 18 to 65, were newly diagnosed with under 2 months' duration. No donor had other autoimmune disease, uncontrolled infection, pregnancy or lactation. This TCR was recovered from an adult man with Graves' hyperthyroidism. Sequencing used peripheral blood or thyroid tissue (not recorded which).

The CDR3 region is CASRLGQGNTEAFF. Written as DNA, the CDR3 is TGTGCCAGCAGGTTGGGACAGGGGAACACTGAAGCTTTCTTT. The gene calls are TRBV6-5 and TRBJ1-1; 9 bases agree with TRBD1. Germline V gene data show CDR1 as MNHEY and CDR2 as SVGAGI. The CDR3 has 14 amino acids. Unmatched junction bases numbered 3, after V lost 6 bases and J lost 1 base.